Each of the 21 T cell receptor beta chains below was sequenced from the same sample in a study of vaccination effects on CD4 cells after COVID-19. The repertoire was sequenced with immunoSEQ multiplex PCR; TCRdb's copy has only in-frame clones and lacks some. Of roughly 30,000 clones in the sample, about 69% were seen once. Expansion with viral peptide pools was applied to antigen-specific CD4+ T cells by the ViraFEST assay prior to sequencing. Upon completion of more than 9 days in culture, CD4+ T cells were isolated. Every participant took two doses of the BNT162b2 or mRNA-1273 vaccine. No cognate antigen is known for these TCRs. This specimen was CD4+ T cells from PBMCs cultured with HCoV-NL63 spike peptides, taken after COVID-19 vaccination. Receptor source: a human donor who received a COVID-19 vaccine.

This chain links TRBV24-1 with TRBJ1-2; tentative D call: TRBD1 (5 bases). Trimming cost V 1 base and J 5 bases, with 7 bases left between them. Germline V lookup: CDR1 KGHDR, CDR2 SFDVKD. CDR3 length: 13 amino acids. The CDR3 region is CATSDFGGYGYTF. DNA for the CDR3: TGTGCCACCAGTGATTTCGGGGGGTATGGCTACACCTTC.

V usage is TRBV6-2 or TRBV6-3 and J usage is TRBJ1-2; no clear D gene. Germline V gene lookup returns CDR1 MNHEY and CDR2 SVGEGT. This CDR3 spans 13 amino acids. V lost 5 bases to trimming and J lost 4 bases, with 11 bases between them. CDR3 DNA sequence: TGTGCCAGCAGTCCCGCGGCACTCTATGGCTACACCTTC. Translation: CASSPAALYGYTF.

V usage is TRBV6-5 and J usage is TRBJ2-5; 7 bases are shared with TRBD2. CDR1 is MNHEY and CDR2 is SVGAGI in the germline V gene. Unmatched junction bases numbered 4, after V lost 2 bases and J lost 1 base. The CDR3 spans 15 residues. CDR3: CASSYTRGGQETQYF. For the CDR3, the DNA is TGTGCCAGCAGTTACACACGCGGGGGCCAAGAGACCCAGTACTTC.

The gene calls are TRBV6-4 and TRBJ2-2; TRBD1 matches 7 bases. Trimming cost V 8 bases and J 2 bases; bases outside gene matches: 5. The CDR3 is made up of 14 amino acids. Germline loops: CDR1 MRHNA, CDR2 SNTAGT. CDR3 nucleotides: TGTGCCAGCGGACAGGAATATAACACCGGGGAGCTGTTTTTT. Translated: CASGQEYNTGELFF.

This clone turned up a few times. The V call is TRBV10-3, the J call TRBJ2-1; 7 bases match TRBD1. Per the germline V gene, CDR1 is ENHRY and CDR2 is SYGVKD. Losses at the gene ends were 4 bases for V and 7 bases for J; bases not matched to a gene: 7. CDR3 length equals 14 residues. The CDR3 bases are TGTGCCATCAGTGCCTCCGGGACAGAAAATGAGCAGTTCTTC. It specifies CAISASGTENEQFF.

This clone was counted only a few times. An end of the junction does not agree with germline; a read error may underlie this. The chain links TRBV7-7 to TRBJ2-5; D is possibly TRBD2 (6 bases). Germline V gene data show CDR1 as SSHAT and CDR2 as FNYEAQ (reference sequence). CDR3 length: 16 residues. CDR3 loop: CASSSIPGTSGESQYF. CDR3 nucleotide sequence: TGTGCCAGCAGTTCCATCCCGGGGACGTCGGGGGAGAGCCAGTACTTC.

The J gene is TRBJ1-1, the V gene TRBV9; no firm D call. This CDR3 region has 15 residues. V lost 0 bases and J lost 4, with 13 bases in between. Per germline, CDR1 SGDLS and CDR2 YYNGEE. The CDR3 spells CASSVALSSFTEAFF. The DNA of the CDR3 is TGTGCCAGCAGCGTAGCCCTTAGTAGTTTCACTGAAGCTTTCTTT.

The chain joins TRBV5-4 to TRBJ1-1; a weak D match, TRBD1 (5 bases). Deletions cut 3 bases from V and 5 bases from J, with 14 bases between. Per germline, CDR1 SGHNT and CDR2 YYREEE (reference sequence). CDR3 length equals 14 residues. The CDR3 sequence: CASSSTGQGTEAFF. CDR3 nucleotides: TGTGCCAGCAGCTCCACTGGACAAGGGACTGAAGCTTTCTTT.

The V and J genes are TRBV6-5 and TRBJ2-7; TRBD2 matches at 9 bases. The CDR3 extends over 14 amino acids. Germline V gene lookup returns CDR1 MNHEY and CDR2 SVGAGI. The junction had 10 bases not matched to a gene; V was cut back by 10 bases and J by 3 bases. CDR3 loop: CATIGAGGYYEQYF. CDR3 bases: TGTGCCACTATTGGAGCGGGAGGTTACTACGAGCAGTACTTC.

The rearrangement links TRBV5-1 to TRBJ2-1; perhaps TRBD2 as D (5 bases). The CDR3 contains 15 residues. Germline assignment: CDR1 SGHRS and CDR2 YFSETQ. V was pared by 0 bases and J by 4 bases, with 11 bases between. The CDR3 sequence is CASSLVGSVYNEQFF. The CDR3 bases are TGCGCCAGCAGCTTGGTAGGTAGCGTATACAATGAGCAGTTCTTC. Based on the CDR3 plus reference TRBV5-1 and TRBJ2-1, the full variable domain is KAGVTQTPRYLIKTRGQQVTLSCSPISGHRSVSWYQQTPGQGLQFLFEYFSETQRNKGNFPGRFSGRQFSNSRSEMNVSTLELGDSALYLCASSLVGSVYNEQFFGPGTRLTVL.

The V and J genes are TRBV2 and TRBJ1-4, with a possible D match to TRBD1 (5 bases). Germline V gene data show CDR1 as SNHLY and CDR2 as FYNNEI. Trimming removed 1 base at V and 3 bases at J, with 9 bases between. The CDR3 loop spans 15 amino acids. CDR3 residues: CASSEGGLANEKLFF. The DNA of the CDR3 is TGTGCCAGCAGTGAAGGGGGGTTGGCTAATGAAAAACTGTTTTTT.

This clone was detected only once. This chain links TRBV5-6 with TRBJ2-2; 7 bases align to TRBD1. J was trimmed by 8 bases and V by 1 base; bases with no gene match: 11. Germline-derived CDR1 and CDR2 are SGHDT and YYEEEE. This CDR3 contains 16 residues. The CDR3 loop reads CASSLWSGGRPGELFF. CDR3 sequence (DNA): TGTGCCAGCAGCTTGTGGTCAGGGGGACGACCGGGGGAGCTGTTTTTT. The full variable domain, with the rest looked up from reference TRBV5-6 and TRBJ2-2, is DAGVTQSPTHLIKTRGQQVTLRCSPKSGHDTVSWYQQALGQGPQFIFQYYEEEERQRGNFPDRFSGHQFPNYSSELNVNALLLGDSALYLCASSLWSGGRPGELFFGEGSRLTVL.

This chain uses TRBV9 with TRBJ2-1; possibly TRBD2 for D (5 bases). Germline values: CDR1 SGDLS, CDR2 YYNGEE. This CDR3 region has 15 residues. Trimming took off 0 bases at V and 3 bases at J, with 10 bases between the two ends. The CDR3 here is CASSVAPDFYNEQFF. The CDR3 nucleotides read TGTGCCAGCAGCGTAGCCCCGGACTTCTACAATGAGCAGTTCTTC.

The chain carries TRBV19 and TRBJ2-5, with D perhaps matching TRBD2 (6 bases). Germline V gives CDR1 LNHDA, CDR2 SQIVND (reference sequence). The CDR3 sequence is 16 residues long. V was pared by 3 bases and J by 2 bases, with 16 bases between. The CDR3: CASSIGSRGGQETQYF. Here the CDR3 DNA reads TGTGCCAGTAGTATCGGGAGTCGGGGAGGACAAGAGACCCAGTACTTC.

This clone was recorded only once. The gene calls are TRBV6-6 and TRBJ2-5; D uncertain. Germline lookup yields CDR1 MNHNY and CDR2 SVGAGI (reference sequence). The CDR3 is 15 amino acids. The V end was cut by 5 bases, the J end by 1 base, with 14 bases between. The CDR3 here is CASSQTAYSQETQYF. The CDR3 bases are TGTGCCAGCAGTCAAACCGCATATAGCCAAGAGACCCAGTACTTC.

The rearrangement joins TRBV9 to TRBJ2-1; 7 positions match TRBD2. Germline CDR1 SGDLS, CDR2 YYNGEE. This CDR3 has 17 residues. Germline trimming cut 0 bases from V and 5 bases from J; bases unmatched to any gene: 11. CDR3: CASSVGRAGRANNEQFF. As DNA, the CDR3 is TGTGCCAGCAGCGTAGGTCGGGCGGGGAGGGCTAACAATGAGCAGTTCTTC.

The genes are TRBV6-6 and TRBJ1-4, with D possibly TRBD1 on 5 matching bases. Looked up from germline, CDR1 is MNHNY and CDR2 is SVGAGI (reference sequence). CDR3 length: 14 residues. Trimming removed 5 bases from V and 4 bases from J, with 11 bases in between. This CDR3 is CASSTRDFNEKLFF. For the CDR3, the DNA is TGTGCCAGCAGTACCCGGGACTTTAATGAAAAACTGTTTTTT.

The chain carries TRBV6-5 and TRBJ1-2, with D possibly TRBD1 on 5 matching bases. CDR3 length: 12 residues. Germline V lookup: CDR1 MNHEY, CDR2 SVGAGI. With 8 bases removed from V and 6 bases from J, the gap between germline ends came to 13 bases. The DNA of the CDR3 is TGTGCCAGCCTAACATTGGGGGATGGCTACACCTTC. This encodes CASLTLGDGYTF.

This chain uses TRBV6-5 with TRBJ2-4; D gene ambiguous. Trimming removed 0 bases at V and 2 bases at J, with 8 bases between. There are 15 residues in the CDR3. Germline CDR1 MNHEY, CDR2 SVGAGI. CDR3 DNA: TGTGCCAGCAGTTACTCTGACGGATCCAAAAACATTCAGTACTTC. This encodes CASSYSDGSKNIQYF.

V and J are TRBV29-1 and TRBJ2-7; maybe TRBD2 (5 bases). Trimming shortened V by 4 bases and J by 3 bases, and 7 bases separated the two germline ends. This CDR3 region has 11 residues. Germline V lookup: CDR1 SQVTM, CDR2 ANQGSEA. CDR3 coding DNA: TGCAGCGTTGCGGGAATCTACGAGCAGTACTTC. Translation gives CSVAGIYEQYF.

In this sample, this clone turned up once. The V and J genes are TRBV27 and TRBJ2-1; no definite D call. The V gene's germline CDR1 is MNHEY and CDR2 SMNVEV (reference sequence). V lost 3 bases and J lost 4, with 7 bases in between. The CDR3 covers 13 residues. The CDR3 loop reads CASSFGRYNEQFF. The CDR3 DNA reads TGTGCCAGCAGTTTTGGGCGGTACAATGAGCAGTTCTTC.